This T cell receptor beta chain originates from a study of blood T cell repertoires in COVID-19. Study-level background: PBMCs, B-cell-depleted T cells, or T cells provided the cDNA or gDNA that made up the material.

Original data processing: Using reference gene primer amplification, nucleated cell counts were estimated. Only in-frame clones appear in the TCRdb table, and some are missing; sequencing was by immunoSEQ multiplex PCR. The DNA gave D and trimming, while V, J and clone size come from that table. The sample shows over 110,000 clones, roughly 87% of them seen only once. The trim removed 4 bases at V and 10 bases at J, leaving 7 bases unmatched. The CDR3 extends over 15 amino acids. Per germline, CDR1 SGHNT and CDR2 YYREEE (reference sequence). The chain combines TRBV5-4 with TRBJ1-6; TRBD1 aligns across 11 bases. This receptor was taken from a man between 65 and 85 years old with acute or convalescent COVID-19. The source material was peripheral blood. The CDR3 DNA sequence: TGTGCCAGCAGCGTCCCCGGGACAGGGGGATCACCCCTCCACTTT. Protein product: CASSVPGTGGSPLHF.